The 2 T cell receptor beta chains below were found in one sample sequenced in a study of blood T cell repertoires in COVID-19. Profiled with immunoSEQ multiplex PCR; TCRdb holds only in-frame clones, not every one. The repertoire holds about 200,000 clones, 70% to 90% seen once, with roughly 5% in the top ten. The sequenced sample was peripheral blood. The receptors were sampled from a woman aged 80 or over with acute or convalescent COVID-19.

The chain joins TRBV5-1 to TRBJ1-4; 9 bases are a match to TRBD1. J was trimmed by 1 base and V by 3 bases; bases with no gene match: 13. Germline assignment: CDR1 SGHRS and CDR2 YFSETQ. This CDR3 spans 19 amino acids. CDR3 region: CASSWKPGQGGVTNEKLFF. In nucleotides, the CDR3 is TGCGCCAGCAGCTGGAAGCCGGGACAGGGCGGAGTAACTAATGAAAAACTGTTTTTT.

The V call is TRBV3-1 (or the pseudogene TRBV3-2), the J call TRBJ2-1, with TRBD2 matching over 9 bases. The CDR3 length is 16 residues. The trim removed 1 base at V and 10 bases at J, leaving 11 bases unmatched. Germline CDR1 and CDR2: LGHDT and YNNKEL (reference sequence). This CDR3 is CASSQVVLAGRREQFF. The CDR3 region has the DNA TGTGCCAGCAGCCAAGTGGTCCTAGCGGGGAGACGGGAGCAGTTCTTC.